These 4 T cell receptor beta chains were sequenced from one sample in a study of T cells after yellow fever vaccination. TCRdb used MiXCR to reprocess the 5' RACE reads, holding one entry per CDR3 protein. The sample includes roughly 350,000 distinct CDR3 sequences, approximately 4% seen only once; the top ten take around 23%. The sample here was PBMCs, taken 5 days after the yellow fever booster vaccination. These receptors all come from a young man who received the YFV17D yellow fever vaccine.

The gene calls are TRBV7-2 and TRBJ1-2, with 7 bases matching TRBD1. V lost 5 bases and J lost 7; bases outside the gene matches: 4. This CDR3 contains 12 residues. CDR1 and CDR2 (germline): SGHTA, FQGNSA. In DNA, the CDR3 is TGTGCCAGCAGCCCCTCAGGGGGTGGCTACACCTTC. It encodes CASSPSGGGYTF.

This clonotype came up a few times. The rearrangement links TRBV24-1 to TRBJ2-3, with 8 bases aligning to TRBD1. After removal of 3 bases from V and 6 bases from J, the junction contained 4 bases not matched to a gene. CDR3 length equals 14 residues. Germline V gene data show CDR1 as KGHDR and CDR2 as SFDVKD. CDR3 coding DNA: TGTGCCACCAGTGATCCTCGACAGGGGGATACGCAGTATTTT. This gives the protein CATSDPRQGDTQYF.

This clonotype is classed as medium-sized (0.01 to 0.1%). The V and J genes are TRBV20-1 and TRBJ2-5; 10 bases align to TRBD2. CDR1 is DFQATT and CDR2 is SNEGSKA in the germline V gene (reference sequence). Trimming cost V 6 bases and J 0 bases; bases outside gene matches: 4. The CDR3 has 14 amino acids. CDR3 sequence: CSATGLADQETQYF. CDR3 DNA sequence: TGCAGTGCAACAGGACTAGCGGACCAAGAGACCCAGTACTTC.

In its sample, this clonotype was seen many times. The rearrangement joins TRBV28 to TRBJ1-1; no clear D. The CDR3 is 13 residues long. The V gene's germline CDR1 is MDHEN and CDR2 SYDVKM. V was trimmed by 8 bases and J by 0 bases, leaving 10 bases between them. CDR3 loop: CASAGLMNTEAFF. The CDR3 DNA follows: TGTGCCAGCGCCGGTTTGATGAACACTGAAGCTTTCTTT.